The rows below give T cell receptor beta chains drawn from one sample of a study of control samples from healthy donors and cancer patients. Clones were sequenced by immunoSEQ multiplex PCR, and TCRdb holds only the in-frame ones, with some missing. The table has 91,000 or so clones, just over 90% seen once. The sample was blood. The receptor set was obtained from a woman under 40 in good health. CDR3s include the opening cysteine and the closing phenylalanine or tryptophan. Each record gives: CDR3 DNA, CDR3 protein, clone size, J gene, D gene, V gene. A D gene is named only where the DNA matches it firmly. A clone size is listed for some rows: how often the clone was seen (once, few, many), or a class if it is expanded.

DNA: TGTGCCAGCTCACCCAAAGAAAGGGGACACTATGGCTACACCTTC
CDR3: CASSPKERGHYGYTF
size: once
J: TRBJ1-2
D: -
V: TRBV18

DNA: TGTGCCAGCAGCTTAGACGTCTATGAGCAGTTCTTC
CDR3: CASSLDVYEQFF
size: -
J: TRBJ2-1
D: -
V: TRBV11-2

DNA: TGTGCCAGCAGCCCCCGACACCCTCCCGGGGAGCTGTTTTTT
CDR3: CASSPRHPPGELFF
size: -
J: TRBJ2-2
D: -
V: TRBV14

DNA: TGTGCCAGCAGCTTCACAGGGGCAGGGGACTATGGCTACACCTTC
CDR3: CASSFTGAGDYGYTF
size: -
J: TRBJ1-2
D: TRBD1
V: TRBV5-5

DNA: TGCGCCACCAAATCGTCGTTCTCGGACAGGGCCCACGAGCAGTACTTC
CDR3: CATKSSFSDRAHEQYF
size: -
J: TRBJ2-7
D: TRBD1
V: TRBV5-1

DNA: TGTGCCAGCACCTTGGGGGGACAGAGGGCCAACGTCCTGACTTTC
CDR3: CASTLGGQRANVLTF
size: -
J: TRBJ2-6
D: -
V: TRBV5-4

DNA: TGTGCCACCAGCAGAGATTCTGGGGTTGGCTACACCTTC
CDR3: CATSRDSGVGYTF
size: -
J: TRBJ1-2
D: -
V: TRBV15

DNA: TGCGCCAGCAGCCTGGACACTTATGGCTACACCTTC
CDR3: CASSLDTYGYTF
size: -
J: TRBJ1-2
D: -
V: TRBV5-1

DNA: TGTGCCAGCAGGACGGAGGGGGCCTATTCCTACGAGCAGTACTTC
CDR3: CASRTEGAYSYEQYF
size: -
J: TRBJ2-7
D: -
V: TRBV6-5

DNA: TGTGCCAGCAGTTTTCCAACAGGGGGCTCTTCGGGCTACACCTTC
CDR3: CASSFPTGGSSGYTF
size: -
J: TRBJ1-2
D: TRBD1
V: TRBV28

DNA: TGTGCCAGCAGCACAAAACCGGGAAGACAAGAGACCCAGTACTTC
CDR3: CASSTKPGRQETQYF
size: -
J: TRBJ2-5
D: -
V: TRBV11-1

DNA: TGCGCCAGCAGCTTGGCACGGGGGGGTGAGCAGTTCTTC
CDR3: CASSLARGGEQFF
size: -
J: TRBJ2-1
D: TRBD2
V: TRBV5-1

DNA: TGTGCCAGCAGCTTAGCTTCGGGACAGGGGAGTCAAGCTTTCTTT
CDR3: CASSLASGQGSQAFF
size: once
J: TRBJ1-1
D: TRBD1
V: TRBV7-9

DNA: TGTGCCAGCAGTCCCCGGGGGCTAGCCCGGAAACAAGAGACCCAGTACTTC
CDR3: CASSPRGLARKQETQYF
size: -
J: TRBJ2-5
D: -
V: TRBV6-6

DNA: TGTGCCAGTAAGAAACAGGGAAACCTTAGCAATCAGCCCCAGCATTTT
CDR3: CASKKQGNLSNQPQHF
size: -
J: TRBJ1-5
D: -
V: TRBV19

DNA: TGTGCCAGCAGCCAAGACCCAGCCAGCACAGATACGCAGTATTTT
CDR3: CASSQDPASTDTQYF
size: -
J: TRBJ2-3
D: -
V: TRBV3-1/TRBV3-2

DNA: TGTGCCAGCAGTTTATTTGTACGACGGGGGGATGAGCAGTTCTTC
CDR3: CASSLFVRRGDEQFF
size: -
J: TRBJ2-1
D: TRBD2
V: TRBV27

DNA: TGTGCCAGCAGGCCAGGGCCCAATCAGCCCCAGCATTTT
CDR3: CASRPGPNQPQHF
size: -
J: TRBJ1-5
D: -
V: TRBV11-2

DNA: TGTGCCAGCAGCCGGGGACATACAAACTATGGCTACACCTTC
CDR3: CASSRGHTNYGYTF
size: -
J: TRBJ1-2
D: -
V: TRBV5-8

DNA: TGTGCCAGCAGTGATGTTTGGGGGCTTAATCCCTACGAGCAGTACTTC
CDR3: CASSDVWGLNPYEQYF
size: few
J: TRBJ2-7
D: -
V: TRBV2

DNA: TGTGCCAGTAGTATAGGCGACAAAGGAAATGAAAAACTGTTTTTT
CDR3: CASSIGDKGNEKLFF
size: -
J: TRBJ1-4
D: -
V: TRBV19

DNA: TGTGCCAGCAGCTCGTTAACCCGGGACAACTACTACGAGCAGTACTTC
CDR3: CASSSLTRDNYYEQYF
size: -
J: TRBJ2-7
D: -
V: TRBV5-4

DNA: TGTGCCAGCAGATACGGGACAGCCTACGAGCAGTACTTC
CDR3: CASRYGTAYEQYF
size: -
J: TRBJ2-7
D: TRBD1
V: TRBV6-5

DNA: TGTGCCAGCAGCGATCTGACAGTGGGGAACCACGAGCAGTACTTC
CDR3: CASSDLTVGNHEQYF
size: once
J: TRBJ2-7
D: -
V: TRBV6-6

DNA: TGTGCCTCCCTAGGGACGTCTGAAGCTTTCTTT
CDR3: CASLGTSEAFF
size: -
J: TRBJ1-1
D: -
V: TRBV7-2

DNA: TGTGCCAGCAGCTTGGTGATGGGGGGGGCTCAGCCCCAGCATTTT
CDR3: CASSLVMGGAQPQHF
size: -
J: TRBJ1-5
D: -
V: TRBV5-5

DNA: TGTGCCAGCAGAGGAACAGGGAGCGTTTCGCCCCAGCATTTT
CDR3: CASRGTGSVSPQHF
size: -
J: TRBJ1-5
D: -
V: TRBV28

DNA: TGTGCCAGCAGCAACGGGAGGGGCACTGAAGCTTTCTTT
CDR3: CASSNGRGTEAFF
size: -
J: TRBJ1-1
D: -
V: TRBV6-6

DNA: TGCGCCAGCAGCTTGCGGACCTTGGAGAATGAAAAACTGTTTTTT
CDR3: CASSLRTLENEKLFF
size: -
J: TRBJ1-4
D: -
V: TRBV5-1

DNA: TGCAGCGTTGGTGGGGTGAACACTGAAGCTTTCTTT
CDR3: CSVGGVNTEAFF
size: -
J: TRBJ1-1
D: -
V: TRBV29-1

DNA: TGTGCCAGCAGCCTGGGACTGGGCAATAACAATGAGCAGTTCTTC
CDR3: CASSLGLGNNNEQFF
size: -
J: TRBJ2-1
D: -
V: TRBV11-1

DNA: TGTGCCAGCAGCCCGAGACAGGGGCTGGACACCGGGGAGCTGTTTTTT
CDR3: CASSPRQGLDTGELFF
size: -
J: TRBJ2-2
D: TRBD1
V: TRBV7-8

DNA: TGTGCCAGCAGTCTCCCCGGACTGAGTAGCACAGATACGCAGTATTTT
CDR3: CASSLPGLSSTDTQYF
size: -
J: TRBJ2-3
D: -
V: TRBV28

DNA: TGTGCCTGGAGTTCCCGCGGATGGGCCGGGGAGCTGTTTTTT
CDR3: CAWSSRGWAGELFF
size: -
J: TRBJ2-2
D: -
V: TRBV30

DNA: TGTGCCAGCAGATCGACAGTTTATGAAAAACTGTTTTTT
CDR3: CASRSTVYEKLFF
size: -
J: TRBJ1-4
D: -
V: TRBV12-3/TRBV12-4

DNA: TGTGCCATCAGCCCACGAGGGGCTAGCGAGCACAATGAGCAGTTCTTC
CDR3: CAISPRGASEHNEQFF
size: -
J: TRBJ2-1
D: -
V: TRBV10-3

DNA: TGTGCCAGCAGCCTCCGGGGGGGCAGGAGGAATTCACCCCTCCACTTT
CDR3: CASSLRGGRRNSPLHF
size: -
J: TRBJ1-6
D: -
V: TRBV3-1/TRBV3-2

DNA: TGTGCCAGCAGCCGGGTAGCGGGGGGGGAATCTTGGTACTTC
CDR3: CASSRVAGGESWYF
size: -
J: TRBJ2-7
D: TRBD2
V: TRBV7-2

DNA: TGTGCCAGCAGTGAACTGGGGAAGGCGCACGGGGAGCTGTTTTTT
CDR3: CASSELGKAHGELFF
size: -
J: TRBJ2-2
D: -
V: TRBV6-1

DNA: TGTGCCAGCAGGGGAGGACATCAGCCCCAGCATTTT
CDR3: CASRGGHQPQHF
size: -
J: TRBJ1-5
D: -
V: TRBV12-3/TRBV12-4

DNA: TGTGCCAGCAGTGAAGTAGGGACAGTCTTT
CDR3: CASSEVGTVF
size: -
J: TRBJ1-1
D: TRBD1
V: TRBV6-1

DNA: TGTGCCAGCAGCTTAGGTCAGGTGAACACTGAAGCTTTCTTT
CDR3: CASSLGQVNTEAFF
size: once
J: TRBJ1-1
D: -
V: TRBV7-9

DNA: TGTGCCAGCAGTCCAGGACAGGGGGTAGCTGAAGCTTTCTTT
CDR3: CASSPGQGVAEAFF
size: -
J: TRBJ1-1
D: TRBD1
V: TRBV9

DNA: TGTGCCAGCAGCCACTTGAGCTCCTACGAGCAGTACTTC
CDR3: CASSHLSSYEQYF
size: -
J: TRBJ2-7
D: -
V: TRBV3-1/TRBV3-2

DNA: TGTGCCAGCAGTGAATCCCACAGTCTCTATGGCTACACCTTC
CDR3: CASSESHSLYGYTF
size: -
J: TRBJ1-2
D: -
V: TRBV25-1

DNA: TGCGCCAGCAGTCCCGGAGCGAACACCGGGGAGCTGTTTTTT
CDR3: CASSPGANTGELFF
size: -
J: TRBJ2-2
D: -
V: TRBV10-2